This T cell receptor (beta chain) was documented in a study of T-cell memory formation after mild COVID-19. Study-level background: Among the donors, TCR clusters were largely specific to each donor. General study results and limits: Later expanders leaned CD4+, whereas day 15 to 85 contracting clones were balanced CD4/CD8. Of the contracting clones, CD4+ ones lay mainly in CM and EM, and CD8+ ones in EMRA.

5'RACE, which relied on constant-segment primers, yielded TCR alpha and TCR beta cDNA libraries carrying sample barcodes and UMIs. From the 5' RACE reads, TCRdb called clonotypes with MiXCR, one entry per CDR3 protein. The repertoire includes approximately 150,000 distinct CDR3 sequences, around 21% of them detected once, and 2% to 2.5% sits in the top ten. Turning to this clonotype: The target antigen is unknown.

This CDR3 has 15 residues. The V end was cut by 4 bases, the J end by 4 bases, with 16 bases between. CDR1 is SGHRS and CDR2 is YFSETQ in the germline V gene. Sequenced input: PBMCs or a T cell subset sorted from them (not recorded which). This TCR was sampled from an adult woman who had mild COVID-19 (a few samples of this study predate the infection). Cell type and time point are not known. V gene TRBV5-1 combines with J gene TRBJ2-3; D may correspond to TRBD1 or TRBD2 (5 bases each). CDR3 nucleotides: TGCGCCAGCAGCCACTTCCGGGACCTCCCAGATACGCAGTATTTT. Protein sequence: CASSHFRDLPDTQYF.